A selection of T cell receptor beta chains follows, all from one sample in a study of T-cell memory formation after mild COVID-19. TCRdb reanalysed the 5' RACE reads using MiXCR and keeps one entry per CDR3 protein. The sample consists of about 440,000 distinct CDR3 sequences, 20% of them appearing once. The source material was PBMCs or a T cell subset sorted from them (not recorded which). These receptors originate from an adult woman who had mild COVID-19 (a few samples of this study predate the infection). Cell type and time point are not known. CDR3s include the opening cysteine and the closing phenylalanine or tryptophan. D genes are given only for firm matches. Where a row states a size, it is once, few, many or the class of an expanded clone; other rows omit it.

cdr3_aa cdr3_nt j_call v_call clone_size d_call
CASSQGGGEEAFF TGTGCCAGCAGCCAAGGGGGGGGCGAAGAAGCTTTCTTT TRBJ1-1 TRBV2 - -
CASSSGLGQGEQYF TGTGCCAGCAGCTCGGGACTTGGACAGGGGGAGCAGTACTTC TRBJ2-7 TRBV5-4 - TRBD1
CASRTGFREQYF TGTGCCAGCAGAACAGGGTTTCGCGAGCAGTACTTC TRBJ2-7 TRBV28 - -
CASTETSGGLTGELFF TGTGCCAGCACCGAAACTAGCGGGGGGCTCACCGGGGAGCTGTTTTTT TRBJ2-2 TRBV12-3/TRBV12-4 few TRBD2
CASRPPGLAVGELFF TGTGCCAGCAGACCCCCGGGACTAGCGGTGGGGGAGCTGTTTTTT TRBJ2-2 TRBV12-3/TRBV12-4 few TRBD2
CASSQGVLAPGELFF TGTGCCAGCAGCCAGGGGGTACTAGCACCCGGGGAGCTGTTTTTT TRBJ2-2 TRBV12-3/TRBV12-4 - -
CASSSWDRAEGAF TGTGCCAGCAGTTCATGGGACAGAGCTGAGGGGGCCTTC TRBJ2-5 TRBV7-9 few TRBD1
CASSLGRRSYEQYF TGTGCCAGCAGTTTAGGGCGACGGTCGTACGAGCAGTACTTC TRBJ2-7 TRBV12-3/TRBV12-4 few -
CASSITGERTEAFF TGCGCCAGCAGCATTACAGGGGAACGGACTGAAGCTTTCTTT TRBJ1-1 TRBV5-1 few TRBD1
CASRHQGARGTDTQYF TGTGCCAGCAGGCACCAGGGGGCGCGAGGCACAGATACGCAGTATTTT TRBJ2-3 TRBV7-2 few TRBD1
CASSLSPAGGADTQYF TGTGCCAGCAGTTTATCACCAGCGGGAGGAGCAGATACGCAGTATTTT TRBJ2-3 TRBV27 - TRBD2
CASLKGGRENNYGYTF TGTGCCAGCCTTAAGGGGGGCAGGGAGAATAACTATGGCTACACCTTC TRBJ1-2 TRBV7-9 - -
CASSLAGRLAGELFF TGTGCCAGCAGCTTAGCGGGCAGGTTGGCCGGGGAGCTGTTTTTT TRBJ2-2 TRBV7-9 - -
CASSSRTGETQYF TGCGCCAGCAGCTCCAGGACCGGGGAGACCCAGTACTTC TRBJ2-5 TRBV5-1 few -
CASSTLPNQPQHF TGCGCCAGCAGCACCCTACCCAATCAGCCCCAGCATTTT TRBJ1-5 TRBV5-1 - -
CASSHRDTHKQYF TGTGCCAGCAGCCACCGGGACACACATAAGCAGTACTTC TRBJ2-7 TRBV3-1 few -
CASSSTAWADTQYF TGTGCCAGCAGCTCCACAGCCTGGGCAGATACGCAGTATTTT TRBJ2-3 TRBV7-8 many -
CASSVGGVGTDTQYF TGTGCCAGCAGCGTAGGCGGGGTCGGCACAGATACGCAGTATTTT TRBJ2-3 TRBV9 - -
CASSSTLGAAGELFF TGCGCCAGCAGCTCGACCCTTGGGGCGGCCGGGGAGCTGTTTTTT TRBJ2-2 TRBV5-1 - -
CASSFRRDVVGADTQYF TGCGCCAGCAGCTTCCGCCGGGACGTCGTAGGAGCAGATACGCAGTATTTT TRBJ2-3 TRBV4-1 few -
CASGTSGSGREETQYF TGTGCCAGCGGGACTAGCGGGAGCGGGCGGGAAGAGACCCAGTACTTC TRBJ2-5 TRBV2 - TRBD2
CASSLPPGLAGLDTQYF TGTGCCAGCAGCCTCCCCCCGGGACTAGCGGGTTTGGATACGCAGTATTTT TRBJ2-3 TRBV9 - TRBD2
CASSPGPNRVGSGYTF TGTGCCAGCAGCCCAGGCCCTAACAGGGTTGGGAGCGGCTACACCTTC TRBJ1-2 TRBV11-2 - -
CASSFSITGELFF TGTGCCAGCAGCTTCTCTATCACCGGGGAGCTGTTTTTT TRBJ2-2 TRBV5-5 many -
CSARSWKDDQFF TGCAGTGCCAGATCCTGGAAGGATGATCAGTTCTTC TRBJ2-1 TRBV20-1 - -
CASSSGTGGNEQYF TGTGCTAGCAGCTCCGGGACAGGGGGCAACGAGCAGTACTTC TRBJ2-7 TRBV7-7 - TRBD1
CATSRALAGDRITGELFF TGTGCCACCAGCAGAGCCCTAGCGGGAGACCGAATCACCGGGGAGCTGTTTTTT TRBJ2-2 TRBV15 few TRBD2
CASSPSRDSPTDTQYF TGCGCCAGCAGTCCCAGCCGGGACAGTCCCACAGATACGCAGTATTTT TRBJ2-3 TRBV5-1 - TRBD1
CATSPREGSSYEQYF TGTGCCACCAGTCCAAGGGAGGGGTCGTCCTACGAGCAGTACTTC TRBJ2-7 TRBV24-1 - TRBD2
CASSGQGASNQPQHF TGTGCCAGCTCGGGACAGGGGGCTAGCAATCAGCCCCAGCATTTT TRBJ1-5 TRBV18 - TRBD1
CASISRGGPYNEQFF TGTGCCAGCATCTCGCGGGGGGGTCCCTACAATGAGCAGTTCTTC TRBJ2-1 TRBV2 few TRBD2
CASSVSGSENEKLFF TGTGCCAGCAGCGTCTCAGGGAGCGAGAATGAAAAACTGTTTTTT TRBJ1-4 TRBV9 few -
CASRPWGGRGTNEQFF TGTGCCAGCCGACCCTGGGGCGGGAGGGGGACCAATGAGCAGTTCTTC TRBJ2-1 TRBV12-3/TRBV12-4 - TRBD2
CASQAYINGGEQYF TGCGCCAGCCAAGCCTATATTAATGGGGGCGAGCAGTACTTC TRBJ2-7 TRBV4-1 few -
CATSAGGGPSQPQHF TGTGCCACCAGTGCCGGAGGAGGGCCGAGTCAGCCCCAGCATTTT TRBJ1-5 TRBV24-1 few -
CASSLRRDRGGNEQFF TGTGCCAGCAGCTTGCGAAGGGACAGGGGCGGGAATGAGCAGTTCTTC TRBJ2-1 TRBV5-6 - TRBD1
CASSLGFGDYEKLFF TGTGCCAGCAGCTTAGGGTTCGGGGACTATGAAAAACTGTTTTTT TRBJ1-4 TRBV11-3 few -
CASSGSISGANVLTF TGTGCCAGCAGCGGCAGTATCTCTGGGGCCAACGTCCTGACTTTC TRBJ2-6 TRBV9 few -
CASRSQTGNHLNSPLHF TGTGCCAGCAGATCCCAGACAGGGAATCACCTTAATTCACCCCTCCACTTT TRBJ1-6 TRBV27 - TRBD1
CASSEAHSGSLYNEQFF TGTGCCAGCAGTGAAGCTCATAGCGGGAGTCTCTACAATGAGCAGTTCTTC TRBJ2-1 TRBV2 - TRBD2
CATSDSDGERTLNNEQFF TGTGCCACCAGTGATTCCGACGGCGAGCGGACCCTCAACAATGAGCAGTTCTTC TRBJ2-1 TRBV24-1 - -
CAWSVGGRIQHF TGTGCCTGGAGTGTAGGCGGGAGGATCCAGCATTTT TRBJ1-5 TRBV30 - -
CASSFTGLTYEQYF TGTGCCAGCAGCTTTACAGGGTTAACCTACGAGCAGTACTTC TRBJ2-7 TRBV5-4 few -
CASRASTDTQYF TGCGCCAGCAGGGCTAGCACAGATACGCAGTATTTT TRBJ2-3 TRBV5-1 many -
CASRRSVVDTFGYTF TGCGCCAGCAGGAGGTCGGTTGTTGATACGTTTGGCTACACCTTC TRBJ1-2 TRBV4-1 - -
CASSYSTGTAYTGELFF TGTGCCAGCAGTTACTCTACCGGGACAGCCTACACCGGGGAGCTGTTTTTT TRBJ2-2 TRBV27 - TRBD1
CASSFGGAQPQHF TGTGCCAGCAGTTTTGGGGGGGCCCAGCCCCAGCATTTT TRBJ1-5 TRBV27 - -
CASSPPGQTYGYTF TGCGCCAGCAGCCCCCCCGGACAGACCTATGGCTACACCTTC TRBJ1-2 TRBV4-1 - -
CASSLEPYLSSYNEQFF TGTGCCAGCAGCTTAGAACCCTATCTGAGCTCCTACAATGAGCAGTTCTTC TRBJ2-1 TRBV11-3 - -
CASSSGAATGELFF TGTGCCAGCAGTTCGGGGGCGGCCACCGGGGAGCTGTTTTTT TRBJ2-2 TRBV12-3/TRBV12-4 few -
CASSPQVQALYEQYF TGTGCCAGCAGCCCCCAAGTGCAGGCTTTATACGAGCAGTACTTC TRBJ2-7 TRBV7-6 - -
CSAFRESGSYEQYF TGCAGTGCTTTTAGGGAATCGGGTAGCTACGAGCAGTACTTC TRBJ2-7 TRBV20-1 many -
CASSQKSTFADTQYF TGCGCCAGCAGCCAGAAGTCAACGTTCGCAGATACGCAGTATTTT TRBJ2-3 TRBV4-1 - -
CASSLAGRHTEAFF TGCGCCAGCAGCTTGGCTGGCCGTCACACTGAAGCTTTCTTT TRBJ1-1 TRBV5-1 few -
CASSTGLEETQYF TGTGCCAGCAGCACGGGACTAGAGGAGACCCAGTACTTC TRBJ2-5 TRBV11-2 few TRBD2
CASSQGFAYEQYF TGCGCCAGCAGCCAAGGATTTGCCTACGAGCAGTACTTC TRBJ2-7 TRBV4-1 - -
CASSQVNQGTGNTEAFF TGCGCCAGCAGCCAAGTGAATCAGGGGACGGGGAACACTGAAGCTTTCTTT TRBJ1-1 TRBV4-1 few -
CSARAPEQHAYEQYF TGCAGTGCTAGAGCGCCCGAACAGCACGCCTACGAGCAGTACTTC TRBJ2-7 TRBV20-1 - -
CASSLGTTGANTEAFF TGTGCCAGCAGTTTAGGAACGACAGGGGCGAACACTGAAGCTTTCTTT TRBJ1-1 TRBV28 - TRBD1